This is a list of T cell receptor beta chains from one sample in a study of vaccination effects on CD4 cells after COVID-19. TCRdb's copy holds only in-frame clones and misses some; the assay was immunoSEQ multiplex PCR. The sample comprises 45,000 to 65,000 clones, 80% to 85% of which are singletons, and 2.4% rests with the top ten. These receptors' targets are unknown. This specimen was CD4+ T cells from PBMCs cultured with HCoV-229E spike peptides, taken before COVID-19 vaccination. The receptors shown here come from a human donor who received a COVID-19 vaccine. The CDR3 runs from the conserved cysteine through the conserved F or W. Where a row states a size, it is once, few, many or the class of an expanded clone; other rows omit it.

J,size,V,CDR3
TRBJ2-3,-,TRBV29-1,CSVELSGEGTDTQYF
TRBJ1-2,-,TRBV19,CASTPRTGANYGYTF
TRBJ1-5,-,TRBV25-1,CASSTGTGDNQPQHF
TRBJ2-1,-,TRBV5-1,CASRGFPGQGYNEQFF
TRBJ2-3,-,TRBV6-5,CASSYRALTDTQYF
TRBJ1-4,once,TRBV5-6,CASSLWVLGQGSRNEKLFF
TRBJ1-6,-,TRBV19,CASSNGETGISSPLHF
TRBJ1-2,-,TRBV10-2,CASVPYRAGEGYTF
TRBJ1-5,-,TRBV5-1,CASSFGGDQPQHF
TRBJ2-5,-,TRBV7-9,CASSLARTGGAGTQYF
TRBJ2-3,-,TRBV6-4,CASSLAGGPRDTQYF
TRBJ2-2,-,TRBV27,CASSSSGRGGYTGELFF
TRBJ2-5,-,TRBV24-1,CATSDTGAGEWETQYF
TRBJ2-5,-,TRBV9,CASSVSLGQETQYF
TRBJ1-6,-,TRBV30,CAWSVHKGMSSPLHF
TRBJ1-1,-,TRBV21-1,CASSKGGHEGTEAFF
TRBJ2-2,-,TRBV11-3,CASSFSGTTGELFF
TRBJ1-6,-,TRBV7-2,CASSSAGAHNSPLHF
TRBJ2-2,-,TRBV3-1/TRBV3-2,CASSQAGTSGANTGELFF
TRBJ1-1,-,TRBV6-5,CASGIELNTEAFF
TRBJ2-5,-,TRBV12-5,CASGLGSGETQYF
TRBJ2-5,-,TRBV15,CATSRGVWGQETQYF
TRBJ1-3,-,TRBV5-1,CASSLTGGDRRNTIYF
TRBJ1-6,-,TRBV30,CAWSSGGAVTSPLHF
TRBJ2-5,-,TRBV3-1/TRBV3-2,CASSLNLETQYF
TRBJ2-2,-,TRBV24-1,CATSDPGQGNTGELFF
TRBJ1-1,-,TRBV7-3,CASSADRVGEAFF
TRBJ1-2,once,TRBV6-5,CASSYSINSQGRTF
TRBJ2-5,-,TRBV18,CASSPGQGGQETQYF
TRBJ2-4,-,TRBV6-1,CASSDMIAKNIQYF
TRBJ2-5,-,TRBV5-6,CASSTGIQETQYF
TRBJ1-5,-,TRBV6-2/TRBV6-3,CASSSTGGYQPQHF
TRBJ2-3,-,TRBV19,CASRTDGSTDTQYF